This is a list of T cell receptor beta chains from one sample in a study of cytomegalovirus exposure and HLA in healthy donors. Assay: immunoSEQ multiplex PCR; the TCRdb copy retains only in-frame clones and omits some. This sample has 130,000 to 150,000 clones, with approximately 80% found just once. The sample was PBMCs. All receptors come from a female donor in good health and CMV-seronegative. Both conserved end residues are part of each CDR3. The D gene is left open where the match is weak. Only some rows state a clone size, as once, few, many or a class for expanded clones.

d_gene: TRBD1; abundance: .; j_gene: TRBJ1-1; v_gene: TRBV5-1; CDR3nt: TGCGCCAGCAGCTTGCGGCCCGGGACAGGGGAGACCTGGACCACTGAAGCTTTCTTT; CDR3aa: CASSLRPGTGETWTTEAFF
d_gene: TRBD2; abundance: .; j_gene: TRBJ2-3; v_gene: TRBV29-1; CDR3nt: TGCAGCGGATTAGCGGGCCGCACCACAGATACGCAGTATTTT; CDR3aa: CSGLAGRTTDTQYF
d_gene: .; abundance: .; j_gene: TRBJ1-2; v_gene: TRBV11-2; CDR3nt: TGTGCCAGCAGCCGACGGGGGATCGATGGCTACACCTTC; CDR3aa: CASSRRGIDGYTF
d_gene: .; abundance: .; j_gene: TRBJ2-1; v_gene: TRBV9; CDR3nt: TGTGCCAGCAGCGAGGGAGAGTCGGAGCAGTTCTTC; CDR3aa: CASSEGESEQFF
d_gene: .; abundance: .; j_gene: TRBJ1-2; v_gene: TRBV19; CDR3nt: TGTGCCAGTAGCCAAGGACAAGACTATGGCTACACCTTC; CDR3aa: CASSQGQDYGYTF
d_gene: TRBD1; abundance: .; j_gene: TRBJ2-5; v_gene: TRBV29-1; CDR3nt: TGCAGCGCCAGAAGGGACAGACAAGAGACCCAGTACTTC; CDR3aa: CSARRDRQETQYF
d_gene: .; abundance: .; j_gene: TRBJ2-2; v_gene: TRBV5-1; CDR3nt: TGCGCCAGCAGCCGGGACACCCTCACCGGGGAGCTGTTTTTT; CDR3aa: CASSRDTLTGELFF
d_gene: .; abundance: .; j_gene: TRBJ1-2; v_gene: TRBV5-1; CDR3nt: TGCGCCAGCAGCTTGGCCTTGGTTAACGGCGAGCGTGATTATGGCTACACCTTC; CDR3aa: CASSLALVNGERDYGYTF
d_gene: .; abundance: .; j_gene: TRBJ2-1; v_gene: TRBV29-1; CDR3nt: TGCAGCGTTGAAGAACTAGCTCGGGAGCGGTTCTTC; CDR3aa: CSVEELARERFF
d_gene: .; abundance: .; j_gene: TRBJ1-2; v_gene: TRBV5-4; CDR3nt: TGTGCCAGCAGCCATCTGGGGGGAAACTATGGCTACACCTTC; CDR3aa: CASSHLGGNYGYTF
d_gene: .; abundance: .; j_gene: TRBJ1-2; v_gene: TRBV5-1; CDR3nt: TGCGCCAGCAGAACCCCAAGTGCGAACTATGGCTACACCTTC; CDR3aa: CASRTPSANYGYTF
d_gene: TRBD1; abundance: .; j_gene: TRBJ1-6; v_gene: TRBV6-1; CDR3nt: TGTGCCAGCAGTCTGGACAGGGGTTATTCACCCCTCCACTTT; CDR3aa: CASSLDRGYSPLHF
d_gene: TRBD1; abundance: .; j_gene: TRBJ1-2; v_gene: TRBV18; CDR3nt: TGTGCCAGCTCACCGACAGGGATCCTTAATGGCTACACCTTC; CDR3aa: CASSPTGILNGYTF
d_gene: .; abundance: .; j_gene: TRBJ1-1; v_gene: TRBV2; CDR3nt: TGTGCCAACACTCTCAGGTTGGGGGGCACTGAAGCTTTCTTT; CDR3aa: CANTLRLGGTEAFF
d_gene: .; abundance: .; j_gene: TRBJ1-4; v_gene: TRBV7-9; CDR3nt: TGTGCCAGCAGCTTAGGAGGCCTTATCCGGGAAAAACTGTTTTTT; CDR3aa: CASSLGGLIREKLFF
d_gene: .; abundance: .; j_gene: TRBJ2-7; v_gene: TRBV6-1; CDR3nt: TGTGCCAGCTCTCACAGCTACGAGCAGTACTTC; CDR3aa: CASSHSYEQYF
d_gene: TRBD1; abundance: few; j_gene: TRBJ1-1; v_gene: TRBV6-5; CDR3nt: TGTGCCAGCAGCCGCCGACAGGGAAGCACTGAAGCTTTCTTT; CDR3aa: CASSRRQGSTEAFF
d_gene: .; abundance: .; j_gene: TRBJ1-3; v_gene: TRBV28; CDR3nt: TGTGCCAGCAGTTCACATAGCGAAGGAAACACCATATATTTT; CDR3aa: CASSSHSEGNTIYF
d_gene: TRBD1; abundance: few; j_gene: TRBJ1-5; v_gene: TRBV19; CDR3nt: TGTGCCAGTAACTCCAGGGACAGGGGTTATCAGCCCCAGCATTTT; CDR3aa: CASNSRDRGYQPQHF
d_gene: TRBD1; abundance: .; j_gene: TRBJ1-1; v_gene: TRBV30; CDR3nt: TGTGCCTGGACCGGACAGGGGGCGGGTGAAGCTTTCTTT; CDR3aa: CAWTGQGAGEAFF
d_gene: TRBD1; abundance: .; j_gene: TRBJ2-3; v_gene: TRBV7-2; CDR3nt: TGTGCCAGCAGCCGACAGGGTACAGATACGCAGTATTTT; CDR3aa: CASSRQGTDTQYF
d_gene: TRBD2; abundance: .; j_gene: TRBJ2-5; v_gene: TRBV19; CDR3nt: TGTGCCAGTAGTACGGCCTTGGGACTAGCGGAAGAGACCCAGTACTTC; CDR3aa: CASSTALGLAEETQYF
d_gene: .; abundance: .; j_gene: TRBJ1-2; v_gene: TRBV10-3; CDR3nt: TGTGCCATCAGTGAGTCGACGGGGAACTATGGCTACACCTTC; CDR3aa: CAISESTGNYGYTF
d_gene: .; abundance: .; j_gene: TRBJ1-1; v_gene: TRBV7-2; CDR3nt: TGTGCCAGCAGGCGGTGGAACACTGAAGCTTTCTTT; CDR3aa: CASRRWNTEAFF
d_gene: .; abundance: .; j_gene: TRBJ2-5; v_gene: TRBV2; CDR3nt: TGTGCCAGCAGCGGGGGACAGTACCAAGAGACCCAGTACTTC; CDR3aa: CASSGGQYQETQYF
d_gene: .; abundance: .; j_gene: TRBJ1-1; v_gene: TRBV30; CDR3nt: TGTGCCTGGAGACATACAGGGCAGATTGGAATGAACACTGAAGCTTTCTTT; CDR3aa: CAWRHTGQIGMNTEAFF
d_gene: TRBD1; abundance: .; j_gene: TRBJ2-7; v_gene: TRBV27; CDR3nt: TGTGCCAGCAAATCTACCGGACAGGCCCTGGTGGAGCAGTACTTC; CDR3aa: CASKSTGQALVEQYF
d_gene: .; abundance: .; j_gene: TRBJ2-5; v_gene: TRBV5-1; CDR3nt: TGCGCCAGCAGCTTGGGACAGGGAGGGACCCAGTACTTC; CDR3aa: CASSLGQGGTQYF
d_gene: .; abundance: .; j_gene: TRBJ2-7; v_gene: TRBV21-1; CDR3nt: TGTGCCAGCAGCCTAGATCTCGGTCCGTTACCAAAACGGCCCTACGAGCAGTACTTC; CDR3aa: CASSLDLGPLPKRPYEQYF
d_gene: TRBD2; abundance: .; j_gene: TRBJ2-5; v_gene: TRBV5-1; CDR3nt: TGCGCCAGCAGCTTGGCAGCGGGGAGGGAGACCCAGTACTTC; CDR3aa: CASSLAAGRETQYF
d_gene: TRBD2; abundance: .; j_gene: TRBJ2-5; v_gene: TRBV7-9; CDR3nt: TGTGCCAGCAGCTCCGTGACTAGCGGGGGGTTCCAAGAGACCCAGTACTTC; CDR3aa: CASSSVTSGGFQETQYF
d_gene: .; abundance: many; j_gene: TRBJ1-3; v_gene: TRBV5-6; CDR3nt: TGTGCCAGCAGCTCGCCAACAAGCTCTGGAAACACCATATATTTT; CDR3aa: CASSSPTSSGNTIYF